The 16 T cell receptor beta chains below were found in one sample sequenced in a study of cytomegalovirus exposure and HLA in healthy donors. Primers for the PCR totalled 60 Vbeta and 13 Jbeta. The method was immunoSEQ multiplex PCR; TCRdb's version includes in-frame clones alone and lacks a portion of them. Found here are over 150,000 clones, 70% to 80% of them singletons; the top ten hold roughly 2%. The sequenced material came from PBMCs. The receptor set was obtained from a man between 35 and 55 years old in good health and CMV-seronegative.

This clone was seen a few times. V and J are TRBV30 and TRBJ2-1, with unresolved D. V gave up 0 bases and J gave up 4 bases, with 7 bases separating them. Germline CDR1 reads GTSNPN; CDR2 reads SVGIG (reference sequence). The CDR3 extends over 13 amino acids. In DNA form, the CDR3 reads TGTGCCTGGAGTGTACTGGTGTACAATGAGCAGTTCTTC. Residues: CAWSVLVYNEQFF.

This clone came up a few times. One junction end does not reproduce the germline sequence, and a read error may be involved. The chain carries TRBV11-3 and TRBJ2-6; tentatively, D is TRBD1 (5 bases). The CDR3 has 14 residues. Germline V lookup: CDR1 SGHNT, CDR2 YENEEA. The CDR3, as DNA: TGTGCCAGCAGCTTAGTCCTTGGGGCCAACGGCCTGACTTTC. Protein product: CASSLVLGANGLTF.

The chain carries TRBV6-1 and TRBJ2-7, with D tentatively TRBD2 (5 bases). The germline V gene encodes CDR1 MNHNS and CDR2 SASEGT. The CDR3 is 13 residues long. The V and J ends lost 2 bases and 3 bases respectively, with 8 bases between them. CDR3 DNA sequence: TGTGCCAGCAGTGAACCGGGGAACTACGAGCAGTACTTC. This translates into CASSEPGNYEQYF.

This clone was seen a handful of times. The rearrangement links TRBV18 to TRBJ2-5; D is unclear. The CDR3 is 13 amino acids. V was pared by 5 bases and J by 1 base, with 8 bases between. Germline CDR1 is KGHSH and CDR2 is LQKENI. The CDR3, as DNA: TGTGCCAGCTCATCCGCGCTCCAAGAGACCCAGTACTTC. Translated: CASSSALQETQYF.

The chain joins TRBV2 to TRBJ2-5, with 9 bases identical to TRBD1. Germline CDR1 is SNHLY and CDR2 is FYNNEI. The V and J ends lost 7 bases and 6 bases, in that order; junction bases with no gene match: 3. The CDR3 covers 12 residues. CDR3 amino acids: CASMGQGKTQYF. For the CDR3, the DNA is TGTGCCAGCATGGGACAGGGAAAGACCCAGTACTTC.

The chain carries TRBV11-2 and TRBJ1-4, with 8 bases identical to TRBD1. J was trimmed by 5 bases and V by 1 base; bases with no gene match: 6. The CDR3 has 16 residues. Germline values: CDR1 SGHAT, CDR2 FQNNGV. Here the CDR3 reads CASSLVGQGYNEKLFF. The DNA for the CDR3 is TGTGCCAGCAGCTTAGTCGGACAGGGCTACAATGAAAAACTGTTTTTT. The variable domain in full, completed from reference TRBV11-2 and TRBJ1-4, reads EAGVAQSPRYKIIEKRQSVAFWCNPISGHATLYWYQQILGQGPKLLIQFQNNGVVDDSQLPKDRFSAERLKGVDSTLKIQPAKLEDSAVYLCASSLVGQGYNEKLFFGSGTQLSVL.

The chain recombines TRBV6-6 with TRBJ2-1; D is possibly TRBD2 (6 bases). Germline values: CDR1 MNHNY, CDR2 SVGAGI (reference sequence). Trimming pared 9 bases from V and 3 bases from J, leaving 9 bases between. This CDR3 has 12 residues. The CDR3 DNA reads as TGTGCCAGGAGGGACTTCTACAATGAGCAGTTCTTC. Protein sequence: CARRDFYNEQFF.

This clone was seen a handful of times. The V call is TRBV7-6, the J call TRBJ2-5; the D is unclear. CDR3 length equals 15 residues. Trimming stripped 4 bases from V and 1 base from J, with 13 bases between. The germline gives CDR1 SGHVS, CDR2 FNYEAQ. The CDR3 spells CASSSSALAQETQYF. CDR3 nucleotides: TGTGCCAGCAGCTCGTCGGCGTTAGCCCAAGAGACCCAGTACTTC.

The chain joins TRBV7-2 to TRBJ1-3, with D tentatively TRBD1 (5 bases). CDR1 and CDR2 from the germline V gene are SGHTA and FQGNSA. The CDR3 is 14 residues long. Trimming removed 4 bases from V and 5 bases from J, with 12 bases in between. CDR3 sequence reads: CASSSGFVRNTIYF. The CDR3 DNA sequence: TGTGCCAGCAGCTCAGGGTTTGTTAGAAACACCATATATTTT.

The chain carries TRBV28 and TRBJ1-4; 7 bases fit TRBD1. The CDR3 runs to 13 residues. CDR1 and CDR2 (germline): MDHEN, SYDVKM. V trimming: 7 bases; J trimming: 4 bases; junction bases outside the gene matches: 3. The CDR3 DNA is TGTGCCAGCACTGACAGGGTTAATGAAAAACTGTTTTTT. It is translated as CASTDRVNEKLFF. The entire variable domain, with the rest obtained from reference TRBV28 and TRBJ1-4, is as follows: DVKVTQSSRYLVKRTGEKVFLECVQDMDHENMFWYRQDPGLGLRLIYFSYDVKMKEKGDIPEGYSVSREKKERFSLILESASTNQTSMYLCASTDRVNEKLFFGSGTQLSVL.

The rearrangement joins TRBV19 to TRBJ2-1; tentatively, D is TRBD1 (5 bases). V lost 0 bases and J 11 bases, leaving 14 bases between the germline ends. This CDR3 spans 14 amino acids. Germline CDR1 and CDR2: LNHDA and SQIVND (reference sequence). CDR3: CASSIDRTPMKQFF. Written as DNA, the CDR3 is TGTGCCAGTAGTATAGATAGGACACCAATGAAGCAGTTCTTC.

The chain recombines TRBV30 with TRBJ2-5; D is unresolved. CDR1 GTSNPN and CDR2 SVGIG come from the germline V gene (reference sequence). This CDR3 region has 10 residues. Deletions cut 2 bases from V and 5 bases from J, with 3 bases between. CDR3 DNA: TGTGCCTGGAGTCATGAGACCCAGTACTTC. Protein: CAWSHETQYF.

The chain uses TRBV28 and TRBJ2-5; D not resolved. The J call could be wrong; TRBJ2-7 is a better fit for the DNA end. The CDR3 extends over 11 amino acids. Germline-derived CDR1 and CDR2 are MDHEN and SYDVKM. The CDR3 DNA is TGTGCCAGCAGGCTCAGGAACGAGCAGTACTTC. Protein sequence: CASRLRNEQYF.

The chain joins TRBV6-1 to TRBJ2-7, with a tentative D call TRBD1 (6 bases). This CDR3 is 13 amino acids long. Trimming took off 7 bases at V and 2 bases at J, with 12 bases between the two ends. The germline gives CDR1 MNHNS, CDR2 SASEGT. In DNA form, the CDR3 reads TGTGCCAGCACCGGCAGGGGTACCTACGAGCAGTACTTC. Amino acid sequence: CASTGRGTYEQYF.

CDR3 coding DNA: TGTGCCAGCACGACAGGGGGCAAAGAGACCCAGTACTTC. Amino acid sequence: CASTTGGKETQYF. The chain carries TRBV25-1 and TRBJ2-5; 10 bases fit TRBD1. The length of the CDR3 is 13 residues. Germline V CDR1 and CDR2: MGHDK, SYGVNS. The V and J ends lost 7 bases and 3 bases, in that order; junction bases with no gene match: 2.

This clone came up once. The chain's CDR3 is CAWDREVASYNEQFF. DNA for the CDR3: TGTGCCTGGGACAGGGAGGTTGCCTCCTACAATGAGCAGTTCTTC. The chain links TRBV30 to TRBJ2-1, with D tentatively TRBD1 (7 bases). CDR1 is GTSNPN and CDR2 is SVGIG in the germline V gene (reference sequence). The V gene lost 5 bases and the J gene lost 0 bases, with 14 bases spanning the gap. The CDR3 length is 15 residues.